The TCR beta chain described here comes from a study of Graves' ophthalmopathy and Graves' hyperthyroidism. Study-wide results and limits: The authors also found most expanded thyroid clonotypes above 0.001 frequency in blood.

Trimming stripped 10 bases from V and 1 base from J, with 14 bases between. CDR1 and CDR2 from the germline V gene are MNHEY and SMNVEV (reference sequence). This CDR3 is built from 13 residues. Aged 18 to 65, hyperthyroidism patients had been newly diagnosed, with under 2 months' duration. As the template, RNA transcripts were used to amplify TCR beta CDR3 regions. First-round RT-PCR with HTBI primers preceded a second-round multiplex PCR. Using its own MiXCR run on the multiplex PCR reads, TCRdb lists one record per CDR3 protein. The profile shows over a million distinct CDR3 sequences, about 40% of them singletons. This clonotype was counted only a few times. Its specificity is unknown.

The sample consisted of peripheral blood or thyroid tissue (not recorded which). The clonotype was recovered from an adult man with Graves' hyperthyroidism. The chain carries TRBV27 and TRBJ2-7; D gene unclear. Written as DNA, the CDR3 is TGTGCCACCCGCGGACGGGCGTCCTACGAGCAGTACTTC. Protein sequence: CATRGRASYEQYF.